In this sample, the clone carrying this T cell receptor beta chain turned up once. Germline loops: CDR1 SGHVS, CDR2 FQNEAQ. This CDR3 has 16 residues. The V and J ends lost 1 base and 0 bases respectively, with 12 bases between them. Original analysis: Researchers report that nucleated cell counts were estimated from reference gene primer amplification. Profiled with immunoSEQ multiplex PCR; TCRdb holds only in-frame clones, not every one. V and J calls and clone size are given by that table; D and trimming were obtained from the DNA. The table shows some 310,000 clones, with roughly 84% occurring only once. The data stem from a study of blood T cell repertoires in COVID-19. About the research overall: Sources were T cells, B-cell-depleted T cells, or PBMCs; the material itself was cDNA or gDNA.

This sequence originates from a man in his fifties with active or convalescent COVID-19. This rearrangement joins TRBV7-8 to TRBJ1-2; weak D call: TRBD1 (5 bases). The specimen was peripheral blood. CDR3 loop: CASSLGRAGANYGYTF. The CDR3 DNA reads TGTGCCAGCAGCTTAGGCAGGGCTGGGGCTAACTATGGCTACACCTTC.